These T cell receptor beta chains were read from a single sample in a study of T-cell memory formation after mild COVID-19. TCRdb re-called the 5' RACE reads through MiXCR, storing one row per CDR3 protein. The table has more than 350,000 distinct CDR3 sequences, about a sixth seen once. The sequenced sample consisted of PBMCs or a T cell subset sorted from them (not recorded which). The receptors derive from a man aged 18 to 29 who had mild COVID-19 (a few samples of this study predate the infection). Cell type and time point are not known. The CDR3 runs from the conserved cysteine through the conserved F or W. D genes are given only for firm matches. Part of the rows lack a size; the others show once, few, many or a class for expanded clones.

.	TRBV5-1	TRBJ1-2	.	TGCGCCAGCAGCTTGGGTTGGTCTGCTGATGGCTACACCTTC	CASSLGWSADGYTF
.	TRBV5-6	TRBJ2-7	few	TGTGCCAGCAGCTCACGGTCCTACGAGCAGTACTTC	CASSSRSYEQYF
.	TRBV5-1	TRBJ2-7	many	TGCGCCAGCAGCTTGGGGGGGCAGTACGAGCAGTACTTC	CASSLGGQYEQYF
TRBD2	TRBV30	TRBJ2-1	many	TGTGCCTGGAGTCCGCTAGCGGGGGCCAATGAGCAGTTCTTC	CAWSPLAGANEQFF
.	TRBV15	TRBJ2-3	few	TGTGCCACCAGCAGAGACCCGTTTGGGGCAGATACGCAGTATTTT	CATSRDPFGADTQYF
.	TRBV6-6	TRBJ2-7	.	TGTGCCAGCAGTTCCGGGAGATCCCTCTACGAGCAGTACTTC	CASSSGRSLYEQYF
.	TRBV5-1	TRBJ2-2	many	TGCGCCAGCAGCTTTAGCACCGGGGAGCTGTTTTTT	CASSFSTGELFF
.	TRBV2	TRBJ2-7	few	TGTGCCAGCACCCGGGACGGTGCTGGGGACGAGCAGTACTTC	CASTRDGAGDEQYF
.	TRBV6-2/TRBV6-3	TRBJ1-5	few	TGTGCCAGCAGGGCCGGGGGGCCCCAGCATTTT	CASRAGGPQHF
.	TRBV5-1	TRBJ2-5	many	TGCGCCAGCAGCCCCGACCGGAGAGAGACCCAGTACTTC	CASSPDRRETQYF
.	TRBV3-1	TRBJ1-5	.	TGTGCCAGCAGACAAGGACCCCCTCAGCCCCAGCATTTT	CASRQGPPQPQHF
.	TRBV7-7	TRBJ2-7	few	TGTGCCAGCAGCTTATGGCAGGGCTACGAGCAGTACTTC	CASSLWQGYEQYF
.	TRBV24-1	TRBJ2-3	few	TGTGCCACCAGTGCCCCTGAGGACAGCACTAGCACAGATACGCAGTATTTT	CATSAPEDSTSTDTQYF
.	TRBV20-1	TRBJ2-5	few	TGCAGTGCTCCCCTCCTACAGGAAACCCAGTACTTC	CSAPLLQETQYF
.	TRBV20-1	TRBJ2-5	.	TGCAGTGCGCCGCTTTACGCGCAAAACAGAGAGACCCAGTACTTC	CSAPLYAQNRETQYF
.	TRBV7-2	TRBJ1-6	.	TGTGCCAGCAGCTTAGACAGGGCGGGTTCACCCCTCCACTTT	CASSLDRAGSPLHF
.	TRBV2	TRBJ2-1	.	TGTGCCAGCAGAGGCTATACGGATGAGCAGTTCTTC	CASRGYTDEQFF